This TCR beta chain appears in the sequencing data of a study of patients and donors after allogeneic stem cell transplantation. This clonotype has more than one count but fewer than ten. MiXCR was run by TCRdb on the RT-PCR reads, yielding one entry per CDR3 protein. Of 150,000 to 200,000 distinct CDR3 sequences detected, around 28% appear once; the ten largest clones hold 3.2%. In germline, CDR1 is DFQATT, CDR2 SNEGSKA (reference sequence). V was clipped by 0 bases and J by 9 bases, with 21 bases between them. The CDR3 has 16 amino acids. The specimen sequenced was blood, either unsorted or a sorted T cell fraction (not recorded which). The sequence was obtained from a human donor who was either an allogeneic HSCT recipient or a stem cell or donor lymphocyte infusion donor (not recorded which). It is not recorded whose cells these are; they may come from a transplant donor. This sequence joins TRBV20-1 and TRBJ2-4; D is perhaps TRBD1 or TRBD2 (6 bases each). CDR3 amino acids: CSARDNGGTGVSIQYF. The DNA for the CDR3 is TGCAGTGCTAGAGATAATGGGGGCACGGGAGTGAGCATTCAGTACTTC.